This T cell receptor (beta chain) comes out of a study of T cell responses to AZD1222 COVID-19 vaccine. The table came from immunoSEQ multiplex PCR; TCRdb's copy has only in-frame clones and leaves some out. The sample includes around 110,000 clones, roughly 92% seen only once; the top ten take around 1.4%. Regarding the study as a whole: Mapped onto spike, vaccine-associated CD4 TCRs spanned it and were dominant at 160-218 and 743-854. Targeting of unmutated variant regions was reportedly seen in nearly half of spike-specific TCRs.

Second-dose groups at about 4 or about 12 weeks were pooled. This clone was observed once. What it binds is unknown. The sequencing here drew on peripheral blood, taken 28 days after the second AZD1222 dose. The receptor was isolated from an adult who received the AZD1222 COVID-19 vaccine.

The CDR3 bases are TGTGCCAGCTCACCCGTGAGGGAGGTTGGAGCTTTCTTT. This gives the protein CASSPVREVGAFF. The chain links TRBV18 to TRBJ1-1; D unresolved. The CDR3 has 13 amino acids. Between the trimmed V and J ends, which lost 3 bases and 10 bases, there was a span of 15 bases. CDR1 is KGHSH, CDR2 LQKENI, per germline.